The subject of this entry is one T cell receptor (beta chain). Antigen unknown. The method was immunoSEQ multiplex PCR; TCRdb's version includes in-frame clones alone and lacks a portion of them. Its table records 150,000 or so clones. The data stem from a study of T cell responses to AZD1222 COVID-19 vaccine. The study's findings and limits: Clonal diversity may have been underestimated, and the donors were mostly white British, with more females than males. At baseline, seropositivity was found in only a handful of AZD1222 recipients.

Trimming removed 3 bases from V and 1 base from J; junction bases left unmatched: 4. The CDR3 contains 16 residues. Per germline, CDR1 SGHRS and CDR2 YFSETQ. Specimen: peripheral blood. This chain uses TRBV5-1 with TRBJ2-1, with TRBD2 identical over 10 bases. The TCR was taken from an adult in good health. The CDR3 coding sequence is TGCGCCAGCAGCTGGGAGGGACTAGCGTCCTACAATGAGCAGTTCTTC. This codes for CASSWEGLASYNEQFF.